This T cell receptor (beta chain) was profiled in a study of T cell repertoires in cytomegalovirus infection (dated by TCRdb to the late 2010s). The study in broad terms: The peptide stimulations were aimed at well-studied HLA-B-restricted epitopes as well as recently identified HLA-C-restricted CMV epitopes, whose presentation resists viral immunomodulation. The HLA type of each donor mattered for the analysis, because public TCR beta signatures pointed to carriage of CMV infection along with the matching HLA type.

Sequencer: Illumina HiSeq 1500. The raw public data were reprocessed by TCRdb itself: fastp quality trimming at Q25, MiXCR clonotype calling, in-frame beta chains only. Rows with one shared CDR3 protein collapse into an entry with the most common genes and DNA. The sample table contains around 300,000 distinct CDR3 sequences; only one count was recorded for 20% to 25% of them. 13% of the sample rests with the top ten. General study outcomes and caveats: Cumulative frequency of public TCR beta family members discriminated carriers of CMV infection plus the relevant HLA type in this cohort and an independent 352-donor cohort. The ex vivo response was dominated by HLA-C-restricted CMV-specific TCR beta clonotypes, which also provided the single most frequent clonotype in two of eight donors.

Sample treatment or condition, as interpreted from the label and publication: in vitro stimulation with specific CMV peptide epitopes to enrich CMV-specific T cells. Including the terminal cysteine and phenylalanine, the CDR3 comprises 13 residues. Solely the CDR3 DNA is kept, with 39 bases framed from the first base. The CDR1 and CDR2 encoded by the germline V gene (reference sequence) are GTSNPN and SVGIG. The V and J ends are trimmed by 2 bases and 0 bases, leaving 7 bases between them. With regard to this clonotype: Its antigen is still unknown. Base-call qualities are not available, and no considerably larger clone is one nucleotide away.

The specimen comprised cultured PBMCs, sampled from culture after CMV antigen stimulation. This clonotype was obtained from a human donor in good health (CMV status not recorded). Some clones in this sample may be carry-over from other donors' samples. The chain joins TRBV30 to TRBJ1-1, with no reliable assignment of the D segment. The DNA is as follows: TGTGCCTGGAGTAACGGGATGAACACTGAAGCTTTCTTT. Translated, this is CAWSNGMNTEAFF.